This T cell receptor (beta chain) came from a study of blood T cells in healthy people across ages. Study-wide results and limits: Not knowing donor CMV status may have confounded expanded clonotype changes. Whereas aged donors had fewer naive CD4+ cells, long-lived donors had more of them and higher diversity.

With regard to this clonotype: What it recognizes is unknown.

Alongside a J-beta primer mix, a sample-barcoded 5' primer served in a second PCR lasting about 7 to 12 cycles. Per sample, CDR3-containing paired-end reads numbered at least 2.5 million. TCRdb redid the calling of the 5' RACE reads with MiXCR, one entry per CDR3 protein. The table includes about 1.8 million distinct CDR3 sequences, 49% detected once. This CDR3 contains 15 residues. The germline V gene encodes CDR1 MNHEY and CDR2 SMNVEV (reference sequence). The receptor comes from a woman in her thirties or forties in good health. What was sequenced was blood. This chain connects TRBV27 to TRBJ2-7, with TRBD2 matching over 9 bases. The tail of the sequence fits TRBJ2-5 better, so the J call may be wrong. This CDR3 is CASSLGSGGPGTQYF. DNA for the CDR3: TGTGCCAGCAGTTTAGGTAGCGGGGGCCCAGGGACCCAGTACTTC.